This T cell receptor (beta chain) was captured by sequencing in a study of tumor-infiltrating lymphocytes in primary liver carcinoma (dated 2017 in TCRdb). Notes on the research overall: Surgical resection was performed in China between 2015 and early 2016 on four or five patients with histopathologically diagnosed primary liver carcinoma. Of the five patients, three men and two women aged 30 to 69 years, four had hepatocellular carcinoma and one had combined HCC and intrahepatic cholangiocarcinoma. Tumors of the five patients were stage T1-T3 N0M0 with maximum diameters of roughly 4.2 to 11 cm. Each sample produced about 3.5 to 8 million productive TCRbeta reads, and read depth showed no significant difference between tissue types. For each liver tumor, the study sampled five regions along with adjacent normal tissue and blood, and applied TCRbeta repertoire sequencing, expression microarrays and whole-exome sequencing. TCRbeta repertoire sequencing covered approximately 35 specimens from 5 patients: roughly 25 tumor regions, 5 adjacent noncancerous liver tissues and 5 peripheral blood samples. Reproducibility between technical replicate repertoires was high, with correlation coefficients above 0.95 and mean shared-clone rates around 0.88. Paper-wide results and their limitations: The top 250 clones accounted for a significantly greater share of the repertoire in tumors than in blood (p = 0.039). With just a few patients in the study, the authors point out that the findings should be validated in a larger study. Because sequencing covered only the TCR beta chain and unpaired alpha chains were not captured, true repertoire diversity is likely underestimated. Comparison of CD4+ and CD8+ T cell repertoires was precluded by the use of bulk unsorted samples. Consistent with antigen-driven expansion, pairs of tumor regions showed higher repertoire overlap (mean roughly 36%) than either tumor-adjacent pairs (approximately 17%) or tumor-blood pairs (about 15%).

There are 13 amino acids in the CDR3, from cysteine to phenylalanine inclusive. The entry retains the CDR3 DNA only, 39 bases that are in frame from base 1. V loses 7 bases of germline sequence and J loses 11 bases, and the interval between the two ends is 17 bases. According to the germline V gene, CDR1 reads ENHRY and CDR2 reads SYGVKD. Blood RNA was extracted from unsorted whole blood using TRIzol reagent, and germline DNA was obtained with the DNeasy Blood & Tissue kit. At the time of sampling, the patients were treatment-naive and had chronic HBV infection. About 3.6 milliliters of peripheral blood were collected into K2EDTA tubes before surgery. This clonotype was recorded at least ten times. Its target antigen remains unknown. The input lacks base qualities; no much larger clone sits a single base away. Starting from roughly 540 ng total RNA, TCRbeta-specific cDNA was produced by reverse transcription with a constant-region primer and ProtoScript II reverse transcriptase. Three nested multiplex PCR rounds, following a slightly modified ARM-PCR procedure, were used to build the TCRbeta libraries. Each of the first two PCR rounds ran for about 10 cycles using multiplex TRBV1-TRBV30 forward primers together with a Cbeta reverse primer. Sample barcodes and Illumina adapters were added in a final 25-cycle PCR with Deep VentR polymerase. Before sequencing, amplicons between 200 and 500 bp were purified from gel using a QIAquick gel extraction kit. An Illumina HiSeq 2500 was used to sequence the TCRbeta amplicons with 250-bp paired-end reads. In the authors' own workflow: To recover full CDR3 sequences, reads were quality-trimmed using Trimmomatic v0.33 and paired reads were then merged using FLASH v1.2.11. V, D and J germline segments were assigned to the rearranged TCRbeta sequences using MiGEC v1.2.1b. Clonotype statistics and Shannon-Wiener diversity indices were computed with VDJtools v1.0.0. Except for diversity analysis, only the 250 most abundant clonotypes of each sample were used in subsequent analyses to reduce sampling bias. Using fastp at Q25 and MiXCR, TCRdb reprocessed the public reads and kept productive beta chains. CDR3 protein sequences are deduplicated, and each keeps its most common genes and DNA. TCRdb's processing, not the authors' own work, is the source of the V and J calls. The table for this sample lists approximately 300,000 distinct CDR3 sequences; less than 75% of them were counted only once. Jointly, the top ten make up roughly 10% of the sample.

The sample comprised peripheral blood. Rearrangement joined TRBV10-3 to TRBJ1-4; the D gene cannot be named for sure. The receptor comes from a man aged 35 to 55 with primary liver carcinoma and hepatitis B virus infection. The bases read TGTGCCATCAATCCGTCGGGGTCTGGCAAACTGTTTTTT. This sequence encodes CAINPSGSGKLFF.